A selection of T cell receptor beta chains follows, all from one sample in a study of HIV-infected patients and healthy controls. MiXCR, run by TCRdb on the 5' RACE reads, gives a single entry per CDR3 protein. The sample has about 64,000 distinct CDR3 sequences; about 19% are singletons. Sequencing used CD4+ T cells from blood. The receptors were sampled from a human donor in good health. The conserved cysteine and the conserved F or W are not part of the CDR3 here. The order of the fields is clone size, D gene, V gene, J gene, CDR3 protein. The D gene is left open where the match is weak. Where a row states a size, it is once, few, many or the class of an expanded clone; other rows omit it.

clone_size: NA; d_call: TRBD2; v_call: TRBV6-1; j_call: TRBJ2-2; cdr3_aa: ASSLLAGTNTGELF
clone_size: many; d_call: NA; v_call: TRBV18; j_call: TRBJ1-1; cdr3_aa: ASSPGGVPEAF
clone_size: many; d_call: TRBD2; v_call: TRBV20-1; j_call: TRBJ2-7; cdr3_aa: SATLPGLAYEQY
clone_size: many; d_call: NA; v_call: TRBV2; j_call: TRBJ2-3; cdr3_aa: ASSGVAQTVRHTDTQY
clone_size: NA; d_call: NA; v_call: TRBV19; j_call: TRBJ1-3; cdr3_aa: ASSTTTGSGGNTIY
clone_size: many; d_call: NA; v_call: TRBV12-3/TRBV12-4; j_call: TRBJ2-1; cdr3_aa: ASSLYRDTYNEQF
clone_size: NA; d_call: TRBD2; v_call: TRBV12-3/TRBV12-4; j_call: TRBJ2-6; cdr3_aa: ASSGLAGFSGANVLT
clone_size: many; d_call: NA; v_call: TRBV6-5; j_call: TRBJ1-1; cdr3_aa: ASSYDGRVEAF
clone_size: many; d_call: NA; v_call: TRBV20-1; j_call: TRBJ2-3; cdr3_aa: SARDLHTQDTQY
clone_size: many; d_call: TRBD2; v_call: TRBV12-3/TRBV12-4; j_call: TRBJ2-1; cdr3_aa: ASSARTSGSGQF
clone_size: NA; d_call: NA; v_call: TRBV20-1; j_call: TRBJ1-2; cdr3_aa: SAPYRSDGYT
clone_size: many; d_call: TRBD1; v_call: TRBV12-3/TRBV12-4; j_call: TRBJ2-1; cdr3_aa: ASRRSLYVRQGHNEQF
clone_size: many; d_call: NA; v_call: TRBV20-1; j_call: TRBJ1-1; cdr3_aa: SAPYPGREAF
clone_size: NA; d_call: TRBD2; v_call: TRBV5-4; j_call: TRBJ2-2; cdr3_aa: ASSLSGTSVSGELF
clone_size: many; d_call: NA; v_call: TRBV20-1; j_call: TRBJ2-7; cdr3_aa: SAGTQSMGEQY
clone_size: many; d_call: NA; v_call: TRBV10-3; j_call: TRBJ1-1; cdr3_aa: AISGPGARTF
clone_size: NA; d_call: NA; v_call: TRBV28; j_call: TRBJ2-5; cdr3_aa: ASSSGVVETQY
clone_size: many; d_call: TRBD2; v_call: TRBV24-1; j_call: TRBJ2-3; cdr3_aa: ATQAGGPVEDTQY
clone_size: NA; d_call: NA; v_call: TRBV2; j_call: TRBJ2-2; cdr3_aa: ASSETGELF
clone_size: NA; d_call: TRBD2; v_call: TRBV29-1; j_call: TRBJ2-1; cdr3_aa: SVGTSGRGVI
clone_size: NA; d_call: NA; v_call: TRBV29-1; j_call: TRBJ2-3; cdr3_aa: SVSAGQQGTDTQY
clone_size: NA; d_call: NA; v_call: TRBV29-1; j_call: TRBJ1-2; cdr3_aa: SVDTGRERGGYT
clone_size: many; d_call: TRBD1; v_call: TRBV4-2; j_call: TRBJ1-3; cdr3_aa: ASSQDAGTVSPSGNTIY
clone_size: many; d_call: TRBD1; v_call: TRBV27; j_call: TRBJ1-5; cdr3_aa: ASSPTGGPQH
clone_size: NA; d_call: TRBD1; v_call: TRBV19; j_call: TRBJ1-5; cdr3_aa: ASSIRQGRQPQH
clone_size: NA; d_call: NA; v_call: TRBV6-5; j_call: TRBJ2-2; cdr3_aa: ASSYSGTGLTGELF
clone_size: NA; d_call: NA; v_call: TRBV6-5; j_call: TRBJ2-5; cdr3_aa: ASSYSFKRSETQY
clone_size: NA; d_call: NA; v_call: TRBV6-6; j_call: TRBJ2-7; cdr3_aa: ASSLRGEQY
clone_size: few; d_call: TRBD2; v_call: TRBV2; j_call: TRBJ2-1; cdr3_aa: ASIGGSHNEQF
clone_size: many; d_call: NA; v_call: TRBV10-3; j_call: TRBJ1-5; cdr3_aa: AISEDTYNQPQH
clone_size: many; d_call: NA; v_call: TRBV10-2; j_call: TRBJ1-2; cdr3_aa: ASSEDLSRVYGYT
clone_size: many; d_call: NA; v_call: TRBV7-2; j_call: TRBJ1-2; cdr3_aa: ASSGPGHRSNYGYT